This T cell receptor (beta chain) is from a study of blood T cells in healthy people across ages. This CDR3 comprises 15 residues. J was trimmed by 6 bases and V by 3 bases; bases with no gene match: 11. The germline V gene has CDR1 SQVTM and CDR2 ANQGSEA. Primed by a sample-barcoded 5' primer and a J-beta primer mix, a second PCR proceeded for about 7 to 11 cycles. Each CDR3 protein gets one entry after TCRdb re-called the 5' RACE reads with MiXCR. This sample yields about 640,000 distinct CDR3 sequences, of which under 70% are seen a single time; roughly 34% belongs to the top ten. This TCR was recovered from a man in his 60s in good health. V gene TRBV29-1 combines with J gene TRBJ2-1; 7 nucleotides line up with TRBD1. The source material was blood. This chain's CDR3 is CSVEGSQGIGNEQFF. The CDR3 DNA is TGCAGCGTTGAGGGGTCACAGGGGATAGGCAATGAGCAGTTCTTC.